This T cell receptor beta chain comes out of a study of beta chain features in type 1 diabetes. Study-level background: Examined across all samples were around 110,000,000 sorted cells. Whole-study findings and limits: A cDNA-based sequencing approach could over-represent cells with high TCR expression.

About this clone itself: The antigen is undetermined.

Based on CD45RO/CCR7/CD25/CD127/CD95/CD27, CD4+ regulatory, stem cell-like memory, naive and central memory cells were sorted. Every isolated RNA sample was fully reverse transcribed, so sequencing captured expressed TCRB transcripts. About 3.6 million reads was the average for naive, central memory and regulatory T cell samples. Produced via immunoSEQ multiplex PCR; TCRdb's table is partial and in-frame only. The sample consists of under 200,000 clones, 7.5% to 9.5% of them appearing once. The CDR3 totals 17 residues. V lost 2 bases to trimming and J lost 0 bases; unmatched junction nucleotides: 5. Germline V lookup: CDR1 SGHRS, CDR2 YFSETQ.

Sample: central memory CD4+ T cells from blood. The chain recombines TRBV5-1 with TRBJ2-1; 10 bases are shared with TRBD2. The source of this sequence is a woman in her late teens or twenties in good health. DNA of the CDR3: TGCGCCAGCAGCTTACAAGCGGGAGGGTACTCCTACAATGAGCAGTTCTTC. Amino acid sequence: CASSLQAGGYSYNEQFF.